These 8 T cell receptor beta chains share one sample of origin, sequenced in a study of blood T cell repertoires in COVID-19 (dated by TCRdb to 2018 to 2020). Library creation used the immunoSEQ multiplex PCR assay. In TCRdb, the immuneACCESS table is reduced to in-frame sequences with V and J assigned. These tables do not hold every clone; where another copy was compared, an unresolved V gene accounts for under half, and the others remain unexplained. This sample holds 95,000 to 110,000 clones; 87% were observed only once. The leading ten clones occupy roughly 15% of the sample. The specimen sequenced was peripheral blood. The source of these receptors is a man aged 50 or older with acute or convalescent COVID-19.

The CDR3 loop reads CSAGPLPGLGRDTQYF. The CDR3 region has the DNA TGCAGCGCTGGCCCACTCCCGGGACTGGGCAGGGATACGCAGTATTTT. The chain couples TRBV29-1 to TRBJ2-3; D perhaps matches TRBD2 (6 bases). The CDR3 covers 16 residues. Germline CDR1 and CDR2: SQVTM and ANQGSEA. V lost 7 bases to trimming and J lost 6 bases, with 26 bases between them.

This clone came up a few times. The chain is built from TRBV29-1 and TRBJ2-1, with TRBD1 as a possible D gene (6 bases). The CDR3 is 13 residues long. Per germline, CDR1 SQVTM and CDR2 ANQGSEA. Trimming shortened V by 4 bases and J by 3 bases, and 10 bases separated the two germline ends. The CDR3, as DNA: TGCAGCGTTGCCGGGACATACTACAATGAGCAGTTCTTC. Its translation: CSVAGTYYNEQFF.

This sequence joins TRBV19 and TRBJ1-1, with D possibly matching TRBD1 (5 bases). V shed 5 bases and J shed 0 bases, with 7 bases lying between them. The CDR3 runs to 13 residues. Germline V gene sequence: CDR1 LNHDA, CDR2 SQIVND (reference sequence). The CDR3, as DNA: TGTGCCAGTAGTTTGACAGTGAACACTGAAGCTTTCTTT. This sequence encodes CASSLTVNTEAFF. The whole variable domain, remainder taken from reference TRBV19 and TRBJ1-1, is DGGITQSPKYLFRKEGQNVTLSCEQNLNHDAMYWYRQDPGQGLRLIYYSQIVNDFQKGDIAEGYSVSREKKESFPLTVTSAQKNPTAFYLCASSLTVNTEAFFGQGTRLTVV.

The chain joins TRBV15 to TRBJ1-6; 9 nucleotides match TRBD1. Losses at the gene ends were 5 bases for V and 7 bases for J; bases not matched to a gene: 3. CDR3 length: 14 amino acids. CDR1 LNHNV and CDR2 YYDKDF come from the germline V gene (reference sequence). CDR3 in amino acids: CATSGQGRNSPLHF. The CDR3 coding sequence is TGTGCCACCAGCGGACAGGGGCGAAATTCACCCCTCCACTTT. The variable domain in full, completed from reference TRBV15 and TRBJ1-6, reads DAMVIQNPRYQVTQFGKPVTLSCSQTLNHNVMYWYQQKSSQAPKLLFHYYDKDFNNEADTPDNFQSRRPNTSFCFLDIRSPGLGDTAMYLCATSGQGRNSPLHFGNGTRLTVT.

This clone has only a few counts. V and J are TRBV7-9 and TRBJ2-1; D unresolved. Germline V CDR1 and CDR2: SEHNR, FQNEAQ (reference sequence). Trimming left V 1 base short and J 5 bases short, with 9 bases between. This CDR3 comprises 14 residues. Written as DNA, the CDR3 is TGTGCCAGCAGCTTAGAAGACTTCAACAATGAGCAGTTCTTC. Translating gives CASSLEDFNNEQFF.

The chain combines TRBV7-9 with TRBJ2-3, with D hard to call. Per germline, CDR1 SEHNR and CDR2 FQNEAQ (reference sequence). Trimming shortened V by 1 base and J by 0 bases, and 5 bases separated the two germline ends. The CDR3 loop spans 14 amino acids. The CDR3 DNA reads TGTGCCAGCAGCTTAGGCGCTAGCACAGATACGCAGTATTTT. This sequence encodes CASSLGASTDTQYF.

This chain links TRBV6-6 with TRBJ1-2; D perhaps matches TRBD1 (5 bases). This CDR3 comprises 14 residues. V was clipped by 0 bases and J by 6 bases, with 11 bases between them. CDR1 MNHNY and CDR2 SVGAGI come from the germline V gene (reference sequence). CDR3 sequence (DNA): TGTGCCAGCAGTTACTCCCTGACAGAGAATGGCTACACCTTC. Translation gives CASSYSLTENGYTF.

CDR3 nucleotides: TGCGCCAGCAAGGAAACAGGGAACACCGGGGAGCTGTTTTTT. Translating gives CASKETGNTGELFF. The gene calls are TRBV5-1 and TRBJ2-2; maybe TRBD1 (5 bases). V lost 6 bases to trimming and J lost 1 base, with 10 bases between them. The CDR3 length is 14 residues. Per the germline V gene, CDR1 is SGHRS and CDR2 is YFSETQ.